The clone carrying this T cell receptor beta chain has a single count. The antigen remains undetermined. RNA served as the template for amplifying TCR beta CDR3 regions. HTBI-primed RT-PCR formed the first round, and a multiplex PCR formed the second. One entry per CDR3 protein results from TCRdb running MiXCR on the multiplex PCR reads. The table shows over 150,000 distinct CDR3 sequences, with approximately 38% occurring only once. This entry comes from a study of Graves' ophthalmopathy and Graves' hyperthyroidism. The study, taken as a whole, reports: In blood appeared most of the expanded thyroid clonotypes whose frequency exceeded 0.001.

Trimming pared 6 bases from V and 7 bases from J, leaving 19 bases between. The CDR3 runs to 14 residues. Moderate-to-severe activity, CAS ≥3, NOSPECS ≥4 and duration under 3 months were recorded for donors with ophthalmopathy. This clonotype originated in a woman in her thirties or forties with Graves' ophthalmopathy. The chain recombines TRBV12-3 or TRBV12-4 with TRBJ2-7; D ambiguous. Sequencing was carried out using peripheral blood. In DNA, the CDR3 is TGTGCCAGCAGCCCCCTCCGGAGCTATACGGAGCAGTACTTC. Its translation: CASSPLRSYTEQYF.